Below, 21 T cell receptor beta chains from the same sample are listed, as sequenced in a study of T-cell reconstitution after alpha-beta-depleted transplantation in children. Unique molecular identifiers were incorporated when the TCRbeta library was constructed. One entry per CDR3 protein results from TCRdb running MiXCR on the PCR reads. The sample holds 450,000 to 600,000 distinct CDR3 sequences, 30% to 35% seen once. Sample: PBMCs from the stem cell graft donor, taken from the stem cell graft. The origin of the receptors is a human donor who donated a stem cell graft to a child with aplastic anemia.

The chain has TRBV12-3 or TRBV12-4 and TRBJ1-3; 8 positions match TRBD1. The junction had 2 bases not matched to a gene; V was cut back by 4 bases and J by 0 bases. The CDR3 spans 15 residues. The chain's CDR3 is CASSSTGGSGNTIYF. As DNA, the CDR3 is TGTGCCAGCAGTTCCACAGGGGGCTCTGGAAACACCATATATTTT.

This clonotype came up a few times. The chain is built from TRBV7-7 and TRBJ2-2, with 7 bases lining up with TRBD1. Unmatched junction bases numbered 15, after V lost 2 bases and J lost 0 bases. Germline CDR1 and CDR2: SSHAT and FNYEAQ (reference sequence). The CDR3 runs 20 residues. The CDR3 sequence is CASSLRETGMFLTNTGELFF. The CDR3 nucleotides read TGTGCCAGCAGCTTACGTGAGACAGGGATGTTCTTGACGAACACCGGGGAGCTGTTTTTT.

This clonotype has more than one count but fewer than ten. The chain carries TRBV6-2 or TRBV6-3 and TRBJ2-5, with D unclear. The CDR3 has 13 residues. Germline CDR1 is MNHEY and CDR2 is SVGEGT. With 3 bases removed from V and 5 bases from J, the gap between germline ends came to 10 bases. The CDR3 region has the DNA TGTGCCAGCAGTTATGGGAATGTGGAGACCCAGTACTTC. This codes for CASSYGNVETQYF.

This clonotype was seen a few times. The CDR3, as DNA: TGTGCCACCAGCAGAGGACAGGGCGGCGAGCAGTACTTC. It yields the protein CATSRGQGGEQYF. The V and J genes are TRBV15 and TRBJ2-7; 7 bases map to TRBD1. CDR3 size: 13 residues. CDR1 and CDR2 from the germline V gene are LNHNV and YYDKDF (reference sequence). V lost 1 base to trimming and J lost 6 bases; unmatched junction nucleotides: 3.

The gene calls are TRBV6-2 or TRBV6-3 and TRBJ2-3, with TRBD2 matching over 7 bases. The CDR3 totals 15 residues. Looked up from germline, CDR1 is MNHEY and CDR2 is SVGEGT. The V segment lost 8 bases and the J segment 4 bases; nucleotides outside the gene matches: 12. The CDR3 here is CASGAPSSGADTQYF. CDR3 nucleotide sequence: TGTGCCAGCGGAGCACCGTCTAGCGGAGCAGATACGCAGTATTTT.

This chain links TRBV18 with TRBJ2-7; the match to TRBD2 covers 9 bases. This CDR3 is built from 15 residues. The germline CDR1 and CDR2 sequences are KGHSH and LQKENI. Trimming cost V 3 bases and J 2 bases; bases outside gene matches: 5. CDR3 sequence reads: CASSPLAGQTYEQYV. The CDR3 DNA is TGTGCCAGCTCACCCCTAGCGGGGCAAACCTACGAGCAGTACGTC.

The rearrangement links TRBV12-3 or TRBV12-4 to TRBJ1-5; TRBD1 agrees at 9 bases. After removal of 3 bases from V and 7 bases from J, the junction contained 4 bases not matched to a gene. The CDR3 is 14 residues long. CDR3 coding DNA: TGTGCCAGCAGTTTGCAACAGGGGGCCCAGCCCCAGCATTTT. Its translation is CASSLQQGAQPQHF.

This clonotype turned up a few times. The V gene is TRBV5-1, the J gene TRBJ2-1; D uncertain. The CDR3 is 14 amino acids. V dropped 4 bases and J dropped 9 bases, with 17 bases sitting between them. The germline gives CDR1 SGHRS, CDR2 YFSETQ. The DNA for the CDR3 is TGCGCCAGCAGCCGGACCTCAGAGTTCCCTGAGCAGTTCTTC. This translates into CASSRTSEFPEQFF.

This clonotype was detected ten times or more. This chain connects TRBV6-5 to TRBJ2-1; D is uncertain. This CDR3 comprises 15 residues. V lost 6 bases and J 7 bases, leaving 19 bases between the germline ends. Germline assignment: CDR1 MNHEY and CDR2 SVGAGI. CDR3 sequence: CASSRTLLLDNEQFF. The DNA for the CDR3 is TGTGCCAGCAGCCGGACCCTCCTTTTGGATAATGAGCAGTTCTTC.

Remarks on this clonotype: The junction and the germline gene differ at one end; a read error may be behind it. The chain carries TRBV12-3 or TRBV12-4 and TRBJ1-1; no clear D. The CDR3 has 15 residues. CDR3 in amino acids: CASCLLRQHNTEAFF. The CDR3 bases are TGTGCCAGCTGTTTATTACGGCAGCATAACACTGAAGCTTTCTTT.

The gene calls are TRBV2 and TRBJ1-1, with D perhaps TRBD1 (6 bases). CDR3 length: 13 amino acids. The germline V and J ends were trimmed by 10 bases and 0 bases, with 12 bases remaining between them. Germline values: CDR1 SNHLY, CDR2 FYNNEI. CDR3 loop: CATPGALNTEAFF. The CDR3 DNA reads TGTGCCACCCCAGGGGCCTTGAACACTGAAGCTTTCTTT. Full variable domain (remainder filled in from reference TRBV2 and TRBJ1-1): EPEVTQTPSHQVTQMGQEVILRCVPISNHLYFYWYRQILGQKVEFLVSFYNNEISEKSEIFDDQFSVERPDGSNFTLKIRSTKLEDSAMYFCATPGALNTEAFFGQGTRLTVV.

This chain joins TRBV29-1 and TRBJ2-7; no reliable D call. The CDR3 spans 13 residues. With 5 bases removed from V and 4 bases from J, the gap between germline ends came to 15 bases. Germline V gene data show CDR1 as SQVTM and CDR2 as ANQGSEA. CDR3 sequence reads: CSVLHGEPYEQYF. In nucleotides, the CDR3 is TGCAGCGTTTTGCATGGGGAACCTTACGAGCAGTACTTC.

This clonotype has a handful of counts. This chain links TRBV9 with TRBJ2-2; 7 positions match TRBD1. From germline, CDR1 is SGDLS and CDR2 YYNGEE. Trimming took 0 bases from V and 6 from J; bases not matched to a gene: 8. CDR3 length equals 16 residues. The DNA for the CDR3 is TGTGCCAGCAGCGTAGCTGTAAAGGGGGCTGCCGGGGAGCTGTTTTTT. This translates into CASSVAVKGAAGELFF.

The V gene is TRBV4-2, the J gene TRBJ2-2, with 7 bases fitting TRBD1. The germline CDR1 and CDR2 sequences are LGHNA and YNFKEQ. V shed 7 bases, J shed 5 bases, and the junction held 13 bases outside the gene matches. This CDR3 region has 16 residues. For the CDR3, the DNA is TGTGCCAGCAAGGATTTCAGGGGGTTAAATACCGGGGAGCTGTTTTTT. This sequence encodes CASKDFRGLNTGELFF.

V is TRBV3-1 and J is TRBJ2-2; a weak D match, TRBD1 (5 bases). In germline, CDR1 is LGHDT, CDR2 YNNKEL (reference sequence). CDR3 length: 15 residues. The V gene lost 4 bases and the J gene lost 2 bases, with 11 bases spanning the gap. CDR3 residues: CASSRNRLNTGELFF. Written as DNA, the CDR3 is TGTGCCAGCAGCCGAAACAGGCTAAACACCGGGGAGCTGTTTTTT. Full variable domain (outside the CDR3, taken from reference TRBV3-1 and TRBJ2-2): DTAVSQTPKYLVTQMGNDKSIKCEQNLGHDTMYWYKQDSKKFLKIMFSYNNKELIINETVPNRFSPKSPDKAHLNLHINSLELGDSAVYFCASSRNRLNTGELFFGEGSRLTVL.

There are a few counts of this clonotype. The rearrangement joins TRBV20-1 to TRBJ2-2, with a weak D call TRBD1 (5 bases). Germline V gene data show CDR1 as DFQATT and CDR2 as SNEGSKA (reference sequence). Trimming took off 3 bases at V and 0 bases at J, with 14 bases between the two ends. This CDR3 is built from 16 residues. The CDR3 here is CSASVRARPNTGELFF. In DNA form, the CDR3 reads TGCAGTGCTAGCGTCAGGGCTAGGCCGAACACCGGGGAGCTGTTTTTT.

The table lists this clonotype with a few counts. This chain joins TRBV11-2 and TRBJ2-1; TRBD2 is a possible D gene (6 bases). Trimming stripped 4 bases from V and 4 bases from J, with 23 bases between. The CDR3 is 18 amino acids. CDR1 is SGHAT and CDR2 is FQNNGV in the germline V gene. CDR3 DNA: TGTGCCAGCAGCTCCGAGGCCAGGCGACGGGGGATATACAATGAGCAGTTCTTC. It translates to CASSSEARRRGIYNEQFF.

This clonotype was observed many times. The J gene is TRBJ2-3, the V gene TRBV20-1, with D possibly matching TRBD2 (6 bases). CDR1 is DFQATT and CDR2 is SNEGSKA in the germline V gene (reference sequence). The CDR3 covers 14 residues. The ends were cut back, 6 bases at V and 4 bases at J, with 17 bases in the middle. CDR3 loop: CSAEGEGSADTQYF. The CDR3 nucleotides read TGCAGTGCGGAGGGAGAAGGGTCGGCAGATACGCAGTATTTT.

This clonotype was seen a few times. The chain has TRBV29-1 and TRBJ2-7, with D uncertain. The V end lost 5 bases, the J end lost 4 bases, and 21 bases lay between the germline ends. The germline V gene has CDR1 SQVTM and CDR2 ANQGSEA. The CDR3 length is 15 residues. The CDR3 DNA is TGCAGCGTTAGTGATACCAAAGGAAGGCTTTACGAGCAGTACTTC. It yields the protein CSVSDTKGRLYEQYF.

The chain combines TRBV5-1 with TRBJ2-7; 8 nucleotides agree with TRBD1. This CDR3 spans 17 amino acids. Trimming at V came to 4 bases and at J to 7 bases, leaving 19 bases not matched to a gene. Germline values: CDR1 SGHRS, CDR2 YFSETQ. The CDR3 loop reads CASSAERQGPYTSEQYF. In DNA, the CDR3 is TGCGCCAGCAGCGCAGAGAGACAGGGGCCATATACGTCGGAGCAGTACTTC.

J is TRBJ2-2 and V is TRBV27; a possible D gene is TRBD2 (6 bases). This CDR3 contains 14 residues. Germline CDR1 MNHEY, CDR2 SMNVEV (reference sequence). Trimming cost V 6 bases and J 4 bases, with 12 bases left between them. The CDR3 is CASRLASGTGELFF. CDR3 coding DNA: TGTGCCAGCAGACTAGCTTCCGGCACCGGGGAGCTGTTTTTT.